Following are 5 T cell receptor beta chains from one sample sequenced in a study of blood T cell repertoires in COVID-19. Assay used: immunoSEQ multiplex PCR; TCRdb lists only in-frame clones, some missing. Among about 280,000 clones listed, 83% were seen once. Specimen: peripheral blood. These receptor sequences come from a woman aged 45-60 years who had recovered from COVID-19.

The V gene is TRBV28, the J gene TRBJ1-3, with 9 bases fitting TRBD1. The CDR3 extends over 14 amino acids. Per germline, CDR1 MDHEN and CDR2 SYDVKM. Trimming removed 6 bases from V and 4 bases from J; junction bases left unmatched: 4. Written as DNA, the CDR3 is TGTGCCAGCAGGGGGACAGGGTTCGGAAACACCATATATTTT. Translated, it gives CASRGTGFGNTIYF.

This clone was found a few times. This chain connects TRBV6-4 to TRBJ1-2, with unresolved D. Germline CDR1 MRHNA, CDR2 SNTAGT. V dropped 6 bases and J dropped 4 bases, with 15 bases sitting between them. This CDR3 has 14 residues. The CDR3 DNA reads TGTGCCAGCAGCCCAGGAGAGGGTATCTATGGCTACACCTTC. Its protein product is CASSPGEGIYGYTF.

The V call is TRBV28, the J call TRBJ2-7; D unclear. Trimming stripped 6 bases from V and 5 bases from J, with 14 bases between. This CDR3 contains 13 residues. The germline V gene has CDR1 MDHEN and CDR2 SYDVKM. The CDR3 region has the DNA TGTGCCAGCAGCAACCCCGGGTTGGACGAGCAGTACTTC. It encodes CASSNPGLDEQYF.

V gene TRBV25-1 combines with J gene TRBJ1-1; no firm D call. V was trimmed by 3 bases and J by 3 bases, leaving 8 bases between them. This CDR3 is 13 amino acids long. Germline CDR1 and CDR2: MGHDK and SYGVNS. The DNA of the CDR3 is TGTGCCAGCAGTGAGTCGAAGCACACTGAAGCTTTCTTT. This sequence encodes CASSESKHTEAFF.

The V call is TRBV7-9, the J call TRBJ2-1, with 11 bases that match TRBD2. The CDR3 consists of 15 residues. Germline trimming cut 5 bases from V and 8 bases from J; bases unmatched to any gene: 8. CDR1 is SEHNR and CDR2 is FQNEAQ in the germline V gene (reference sequence). The CDR3 DNA reads TGTGCCAGCAGCACAAAGACTAGCGGGGACTATGAGCAGTTCTTC. Amino acids: CASSTKTSGDYEQFF.